The entry that follows covers one T cell receptor beta chain sequence. What antigen it recognizes has not been identified. Per-base quality was not reported, and no clone a single base away is much larger than it. The protocol used for the library was the immunoSEQ multiplex PCR assay. Genomic DNA was extracted from the sorted cells, and Adaptive Biotechnologies' automated high-throughput method was used to sequence the TCR beta V, D and J regions. CDR3 regions were amplified with a two-step, bias-controlled multiplex PCR. An Illumina instrument was used to sequence the amplified TCR beta libraries. Per the original workflow: Demultiplexed reads were processed to reduce amplification and sequencing bias, and CDR3 sequences were assigned to gene families using the IMGT database. ImmunoSEQ software version 2.0 was used to analyze the repertoire data. Out-of-frame sequences and sequences with stop codons in the CDR3 were removed from clonotype lists. Any clonotype with a frequency under 0.01% was left out, since that frequency corresponded to less than one cell. Richness was calculated by dividing observed richness by input cell number, and evenness was calculated by dividing Shannon entropy by log observed richness. Repertoire diversity and the similarity between time points were measured using Simpson diversity and Morisita-Horn overlap indices. Clonotypes were sorted into dominant (>1%), sub-dominant (0.5-0.99%), low abundance (0.1-0.49%) or lowest abundance (<0.1%) groups. The germline index was obtained by subtracting total nucleotide additions from total CDR3 length and then dividing the result by total CDR3 length. What TCRdb holds here is the immuneACCESS table cut down to in-frame rearrangements. Part of the clones is not present; checked against another copy, under half of the missing clones reflect an unresolved V gene, and the others are unexplained. That table is the source of V, J and clone size, and D and trimming were worked out from the DNA. This sample has about 43,000 clones in its table, and roughly 89% of those were observed once. The top ten hold more than 0.65% of the sample.

The data derive from a study of memory CD8 T cells in hepatitis C reinfection (TCRdb year 2017). Study-level background: Three donors spontaneously resolved two consecutive HCV infections, while two donors cleared a primary infection but became chronically infected after reinfection. Five reinfection cases with stored pre-reinfection samples were identified between the late 2000s and the early 2010s. The study tracked the TCR beta repertoire of virus-specific CD8 T cells longitudinally across an HCV reinfection episode in several donors. Samples for the late or post reinfection period were taken 12 to 24 weeks after reinfection was detected. Participants who had resolved a prior HCV infection were followed every 3 months in the reinfection study. HCV reinfection was defined as a positive HCV RNA test following two negative tests taken at least 60 days apart.

The sample's time point label, in plain terms: late/post reinfection, 12 to 24 weeks after detection. Sorted cells were sequenced directly ex vivo, with no in vitro expansion before TCR sequencing. The donors, who were people who inject drugs, were enrolled in the Montreal Acute Hepatitis C Cohort Study (HEPCO) in Canada. Total naive CD8 T cells, sorted as viable CD3+ CD8+ CD45RO-, came from a couple of donors at all three reinfection time points as controls. Before sorting, cryopreserved peripheral blood mononuclear cells were thawed and used as the source for purifying CD8 T cells. CD8 T cells were enriched by negative selection with the MACS CD8+ T cell Isolation Kit. Cells were sorted on a BD FACSAria II sorter using FACSDiva software, and FlowJo was used for data analysis. Summary of the overall study and its limitations: Because only five or six donors were included, definitive conclusions about public clonotypes linked to secondary clearance were beyond the reach of the study.

The sample was naive CD8+ T cells sorted from blood. The cell subset or site label, as the study defines it: total naive CD8+CD45RO- T cells. This sequence was found in a young man with hepatitis C virus infection.

In nucleotides, the sequence is TGTGCCAGCAGCTTCTACGGGGGGTTCTCTGGAAACACCATATATTTT. This gives the protein CASSFYGGFSGNTIYF. Recombination connected TRBV7-9 to TRBJ1-3; the D gene is perhaps TRBD1, from 5 matching bases. V is clipped by 3 bases and J by 0 bases, and the sequence between their germline boundaries is 12 bases long. The CDR3 spans 16 residues, from the cysteine through the phenylalanine. Only the CDR3 portion is preserved as DNA: 48 bases, with reading frame beginning at the first base. CDR1 and CDR2 (SEHNR, FQNEAQ) derive from the germline V gene (reference sequence).